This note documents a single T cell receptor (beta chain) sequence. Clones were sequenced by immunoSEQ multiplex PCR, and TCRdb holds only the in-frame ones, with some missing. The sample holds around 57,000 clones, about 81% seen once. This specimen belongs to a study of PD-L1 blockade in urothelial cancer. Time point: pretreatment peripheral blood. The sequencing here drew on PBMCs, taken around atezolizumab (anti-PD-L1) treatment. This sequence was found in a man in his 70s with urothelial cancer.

The CDR3 bases are TGCGCCAGCAGCCAAGAGTACGGGAGGGAGGCAGATACGCAGTATTTT. It is translated as CASSQEYGREADTQYF. This sequence joins TRBV4-3 and TRBJ2-3; 8 bases align to TRBD2. Germline V lookup: CDR1 LGHNA, CDR2 YSLEER. The CDR3 totals 16 residues. The V segment lost 0 bases and the J segment 4 bases; nucleotides outside the gene matches: 6.